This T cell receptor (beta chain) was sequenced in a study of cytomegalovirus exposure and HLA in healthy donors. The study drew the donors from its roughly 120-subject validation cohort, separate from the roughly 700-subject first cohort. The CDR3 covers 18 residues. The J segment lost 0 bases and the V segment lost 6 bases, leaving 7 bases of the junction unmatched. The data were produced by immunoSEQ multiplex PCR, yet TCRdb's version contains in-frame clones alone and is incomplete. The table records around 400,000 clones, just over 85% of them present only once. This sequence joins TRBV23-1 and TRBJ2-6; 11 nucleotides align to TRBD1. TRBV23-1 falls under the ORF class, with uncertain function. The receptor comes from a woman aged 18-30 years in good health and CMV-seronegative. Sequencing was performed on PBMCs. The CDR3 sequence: CASRQTGTGGSGANVLTF. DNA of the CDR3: TGCGCCAGCAGGCAGACCGGGACAGGGGGCTCTGGGGCCAACGTCCTGACTTTC.